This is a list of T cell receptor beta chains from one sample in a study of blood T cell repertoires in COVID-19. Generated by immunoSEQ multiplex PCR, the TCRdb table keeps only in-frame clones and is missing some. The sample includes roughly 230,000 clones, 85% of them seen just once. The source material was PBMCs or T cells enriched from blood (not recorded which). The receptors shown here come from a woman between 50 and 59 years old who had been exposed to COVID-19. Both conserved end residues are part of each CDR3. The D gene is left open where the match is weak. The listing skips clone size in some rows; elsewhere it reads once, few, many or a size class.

DNA: TGTGCCAGCAGCGTGAGCGCGAGCTACGGAAACACCATATATTTT
CDR3: CASSVSASYGNTIYF
D: -
size: few
V: TRBV7-7
J: TRBJ1-3

DNA: TGTGCCAGTCTCACAGGGGGCGGACGAGCTTTCTTT
CDR3: CASLTGGGRAFF
D: TRBD1
size: -
V: TRBV12-3/TRBV12-4
J: TRBJ1-1

DNA: TGTGCCAGCAGTCCCCCGGGACAGGGTTTAAGCAATCAGCCCCAGCATTTT
CDR3: CASSPPGQGLSNQPQHF
D: TRBD1
size: -
V: TRBV28
J: TRBJ1-5

DNA: TGTGCCACCAGTGATTATGGACAGGGCCTCACCGGGGAGCTGTTTTTT
CDR3: CATSDYGQGLTGELFF
D: TRBD1
size: once
V: TRBV24-1
J: TRBJ2-2

DNA: TGCGCCAGCAGTGCCGCCGGGACAGGCCGATCACCCCTCCACTTT
CDR3: CASSAAGTGRSPLHF
D: TRBD1
size: -
V: TRBV10-1
J: TRBJ1-6

DNA: TGTGCCAGCAGTCCCCCGACGGGCTCCTATAATTCACCCCTCCACTTT
CDR3: CASSPPTGSYNSPLHF
D: -
size: -
V: TRBV28
J: TRBJ1-6

DNA: TGCGCCAGCAGCTTTGGGAGCACGAACACTGAAGCTTTCTTT
CDR3: CASSFGSTNTEAFF
D: -
size: once
V: TRBV10-1
J: TRBJ1-1

DNA: TGTGCCAGCAGGGTGTTGGGGGAGGTTGGCTACACCTTC
CDR3: CASRVLGEVGYTF
D: -
size: -
V: TRBV6-5
J: TRBJ1-2

DNA: TGTGCCAGCAGCCAATTACGATTCAGCTCCTATAATTCACCCCTCCACTTT
CDR3: CASSQLRFSSYNSPLHF
D: -
size: -
V: TRBV4-2
J: TRBJ1-6

DNA: TGTGCCAGCTCACGCGGTACCGGGACAGACTTCTACAATGAGCAGTTCTTC
CDR3: CASSRGTGTDFYNEQFF
D: TRBD1
size: -
V: TRBV18
J: TRBJ2-1

DNA: TGTGCCAGCAGTGTGGTAGATCAGGACAAGTCGGAAGCTTTCTTT
CDR3: CASSVVDQDKSEAFF
D: -
size: -
V: TRBV6-4
J: TRBJ1-1

DNA: TGTGCCAGCAGCTTGGTAGAGGGAAGACTCATTTATTTT
CDR3: CASSLVEGRLIYF
D: -
size: few
V: TRBV5-6
J: TRBJ1-4

DNA: TGCGCCAGCAGCCAAGATCCCCTGTATAATTCACCCCTCCACTTT
CDR3: CASSQDPLYNSPLHF
D: -
size: -
V: TRBV4-1
J: TRBJ1-6

DNA: TGTGCCAGTAGTGACTTGGATACGCAGTATTTT
CDR3: CASSDLDTQYF
D: -
size: -
V: TRBV19
J: TRBJ2-3

DNA: TGTGCCAGCGGGCATTTCCTTAGCAATCAGCCCCAGCATTTT
CDR3: CASGHFLSNQPQHF
D: -
size: -
V: TRBV28
J: TRBJ1-5

DNA: TGTGCTAGTGGTTCACAGGGGCCCCATCAGCCCCAGCATTTT
CDR3: CASGSQGPHQPQHF
D: TRBD1
size: -
V: TRBV12-5
J: TRBJ1-5

DNA: TGTGCCAGTAGACCCTTGAGGGGACAGGGTAAGGGTAGCACAGATACGCAGTATTTT
CDR3: CASRPLRGQGKGSTDTQYF
D: TRBD1
size: -
V: TRBV19
J: TRBJ2-3

DNA: TGTGCCAGCAACCCTCCGGGAAGACAAGAGACCCAGTACTTC
CDR3: CASNPPGRQETQYF
D: -
size: -
V: TRBV28
J: TRBJ2-5

DNA: TGTGCCAGCAGCTGGTACCCGAATGAGGACACTGAAGCTTTCTTT
CDR3: CASSWYPNEDTEAFF
D: -
size: -
V: TRBV11-2
J: TRBJ1-1

DNA: TGTGCCAGCAGTTTACCTAATCAGCCCCAGCATTTT
CDR3: CASSLPNQPQHF
D: -
size: once
V: TRBV27
J: TRBJ1-5